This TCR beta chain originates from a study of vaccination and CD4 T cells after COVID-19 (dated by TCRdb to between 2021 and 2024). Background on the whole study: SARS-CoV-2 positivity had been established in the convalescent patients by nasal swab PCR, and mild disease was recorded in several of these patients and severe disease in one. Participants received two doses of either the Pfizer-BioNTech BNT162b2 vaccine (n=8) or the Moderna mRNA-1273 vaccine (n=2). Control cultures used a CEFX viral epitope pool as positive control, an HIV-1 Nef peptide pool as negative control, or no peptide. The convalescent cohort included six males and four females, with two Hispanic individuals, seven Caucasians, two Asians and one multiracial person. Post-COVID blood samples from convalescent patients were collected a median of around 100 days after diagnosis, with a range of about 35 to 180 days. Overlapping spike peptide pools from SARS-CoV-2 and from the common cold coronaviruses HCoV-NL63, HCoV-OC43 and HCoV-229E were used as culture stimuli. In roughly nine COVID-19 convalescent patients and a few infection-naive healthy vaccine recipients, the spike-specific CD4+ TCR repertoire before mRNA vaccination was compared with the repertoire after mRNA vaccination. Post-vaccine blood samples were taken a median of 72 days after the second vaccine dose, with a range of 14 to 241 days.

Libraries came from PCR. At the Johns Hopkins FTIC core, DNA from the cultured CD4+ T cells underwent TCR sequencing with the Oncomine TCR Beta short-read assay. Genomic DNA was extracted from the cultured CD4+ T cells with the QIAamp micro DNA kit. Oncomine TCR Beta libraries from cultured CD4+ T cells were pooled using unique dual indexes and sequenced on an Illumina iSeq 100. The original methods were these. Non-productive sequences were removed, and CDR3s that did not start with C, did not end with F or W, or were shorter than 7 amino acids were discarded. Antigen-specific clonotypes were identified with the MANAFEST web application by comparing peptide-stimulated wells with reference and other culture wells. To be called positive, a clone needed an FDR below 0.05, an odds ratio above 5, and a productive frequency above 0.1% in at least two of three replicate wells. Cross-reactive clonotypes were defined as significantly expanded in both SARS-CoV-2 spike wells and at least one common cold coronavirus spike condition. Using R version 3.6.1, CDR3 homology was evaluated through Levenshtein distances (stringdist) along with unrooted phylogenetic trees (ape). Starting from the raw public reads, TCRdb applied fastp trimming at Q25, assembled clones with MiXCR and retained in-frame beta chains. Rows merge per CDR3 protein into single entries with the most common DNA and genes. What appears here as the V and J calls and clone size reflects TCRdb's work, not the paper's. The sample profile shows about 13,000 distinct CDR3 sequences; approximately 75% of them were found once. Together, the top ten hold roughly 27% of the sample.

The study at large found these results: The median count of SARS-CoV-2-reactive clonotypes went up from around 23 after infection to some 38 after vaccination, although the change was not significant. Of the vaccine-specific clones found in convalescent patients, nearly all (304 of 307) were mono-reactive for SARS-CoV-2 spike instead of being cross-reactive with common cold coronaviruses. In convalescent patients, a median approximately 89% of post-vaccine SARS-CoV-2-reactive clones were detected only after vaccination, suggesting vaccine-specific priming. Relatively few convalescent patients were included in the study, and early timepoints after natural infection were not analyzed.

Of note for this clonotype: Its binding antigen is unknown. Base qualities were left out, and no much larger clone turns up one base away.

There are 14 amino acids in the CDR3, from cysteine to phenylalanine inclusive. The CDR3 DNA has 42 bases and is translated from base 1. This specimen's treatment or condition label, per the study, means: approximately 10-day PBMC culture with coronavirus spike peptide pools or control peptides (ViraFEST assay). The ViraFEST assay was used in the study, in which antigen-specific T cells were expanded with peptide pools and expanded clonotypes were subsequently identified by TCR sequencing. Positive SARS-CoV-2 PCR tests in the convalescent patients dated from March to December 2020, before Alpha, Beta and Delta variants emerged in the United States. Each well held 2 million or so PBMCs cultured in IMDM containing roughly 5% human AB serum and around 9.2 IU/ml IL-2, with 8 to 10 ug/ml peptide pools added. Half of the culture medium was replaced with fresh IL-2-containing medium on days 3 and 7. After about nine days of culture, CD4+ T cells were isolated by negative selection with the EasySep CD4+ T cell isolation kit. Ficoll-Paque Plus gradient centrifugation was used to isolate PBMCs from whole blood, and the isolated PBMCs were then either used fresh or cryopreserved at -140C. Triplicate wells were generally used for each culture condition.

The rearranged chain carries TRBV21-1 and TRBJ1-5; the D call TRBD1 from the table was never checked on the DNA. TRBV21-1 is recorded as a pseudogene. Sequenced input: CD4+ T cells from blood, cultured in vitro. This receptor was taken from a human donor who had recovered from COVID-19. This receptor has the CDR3 CASSTGISNQPQHF. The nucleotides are TGTGCCAGCAGCACAGGGATTAGCAATCAGCCCCAGCATTTT.